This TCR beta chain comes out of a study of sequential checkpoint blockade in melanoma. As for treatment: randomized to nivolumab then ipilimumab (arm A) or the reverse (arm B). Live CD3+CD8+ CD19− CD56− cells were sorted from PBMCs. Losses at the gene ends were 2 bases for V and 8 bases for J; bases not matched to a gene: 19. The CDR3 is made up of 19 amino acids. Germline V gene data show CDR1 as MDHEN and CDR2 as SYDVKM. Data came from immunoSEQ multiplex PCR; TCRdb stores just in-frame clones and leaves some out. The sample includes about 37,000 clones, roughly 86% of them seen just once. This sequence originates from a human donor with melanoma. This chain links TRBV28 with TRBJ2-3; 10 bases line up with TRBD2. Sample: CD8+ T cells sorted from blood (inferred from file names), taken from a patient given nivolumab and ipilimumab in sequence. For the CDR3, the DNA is TGTGCCAGCAGTTTAAGTAAGGACGGGACTAGCGAGTTTTTTGGTACGCAGTATTTT. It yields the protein CASSLSKDGTSEFFGTQYF.